The sequence of this T cell receptor beta chain was determined in a study of T-cell memory formation after mild COVID-19 (dated by TCRdb to about 2021). Notes on the research overall: TCR sequence clusters from the two donors were largely donor specific. T-cell clones expanding and contracting after mild COVID-19 in a couple of donors were tracked by longitudinal TCRalpha and TCRbeta repertoire sequencing. Two young, previously healthy adult volunteers made up the cohort, one male and one female.

The research as a whole found: Only a couple of mild cases were covered by the study, and larger cohorts that include severe cases with pre-infection samples were considered necessary. Contracting CD4+ clones were found mainly in CM and EM memory subsets, while CD8+ clones were enriched in EMRA. SARS-CoV-2 specificity was not confirmed for the second-wave clones peaking on day 37. From day 15 to 85, contracting clones showed balanced CD4/CD8 phenotypes, whereas a second wave of clones that expanded from day 15 to 37 leaned towards CD4+. The detection of some responding clones in pre-infection memory suggests that pre-existing cross-reactive memory T cells joined the SARS-CoV-2 response.

This clonotype was found a few times. There is no known antigen for this receptor. Qualities for individual bases were not recorded, and no much larger clone is one base off. The sequencer was an Illumina NovaSeq 6000. TCRalpha and TCRbeta cDNA libraries were built by 5'RACE with constant-segment primers, adding sample barcodes and unique molecular identifiers. Trizol reagent was used to extract RNA from every sample. Libraries were amplified in two PCR steps, with a second sample barcode and Illumina TruSeq adapters added in the second step. Libraries were sequenced on an Illumina NovaSeq with 2 x 150 bp paired-end reads. Regarding the original processing steps: Demultiplexing of reads and collapsing into UMI-guided consensus sequences were performed with migec v1.2.7. Using mixcr v2.1.11, UMI consensuses were aligned to TRA and TRB V and J templates and then assembled into clonotypes. Clonotypes were classified as expanded or contracted when called significant by both edgeR and NoisET, with noise models trained on biological replicates. edgeR calls used a false discovery rate-adjusted p below 0.01 and a log2 fold-change threshold of 1. PCA with hierarchical clustering of max-normalized trajectories of the 1000 most abundant clonotypes was used as exploratory dynamics analysis. Separately sequenced CD4+ and CD8+ repertoires were used to assign the CD4 or CD8 phenotype of responding clones. The public sequencing data were trimmed at Q25 with fastp and processed into clonotypes with MiXCR by TCRdb, which kept only in-frame beta chains. Rows are unified per CDR3 protein, each entry keeping the most common DNA and genes. The V and J calls reflect TCRdb's pipeline rather than the authors' work. The sample yields 450,000 to 650,000 distinct CDR3 sequences; 20% to 25% were counted once. In total, the top ten clones hold around 7.7% of the sample.

Ficoll-Paque density gradient centrifugation was used to isolate PBMCs. V sheds 0 bases and J sheds 6 bases, leaving 6 bases between their ends. The germline V gene supplies CDR1 KGHSH and CDR2 LQKENI. Including the terminal cysteine and phenylalanine, the CDR3 comprises 13 residues. Of the read, only the CDR3 DNA is kept; its 39 bases are in frame from base 1. The sequence was collected from an adult woman who had mild COVID-19 (a few samples of this study predate the infection). The sample titles of this study are shuffled in the database, so cell type and time point are left out; the donor was told from shared clones. This chain joins TRBV18 to TRBJ2-4; the D assignment is uncertain and may be TRBD1 or TRBD2, with 5 bases supporting each. The specimen sequenced was PBMCs or a T cell subset sorted from them (not recorded which). The DNA sequence is TGTGCCAGCTCACCACCAGGGACAAACATTCAGTACTTC. Translated, this gives CASSPPGTNIQYF.